This T cell receptor beta chain was observed in a study of beta chain features in type 1 diabetes. Whole-study findings and limits: The naive, central memory and Treg TCRB repertoires showed an apparent similarity that was greater among patients than among healthy donors. Fewer insertions but more deletions were seen at VDJ junctions in type 1 diabetes patients. Shorter TCRB CDR3s, moderately but significantly so, were found in Type 1 diabetes patients in all four CD4+ subsets.

The isolated RNA, all of it, was reverse transcribed, so expressed TCRB transcripts were what got sequenced. Sequenced by immunoSEQ multiplex PCR; TCRdb stores in-frame clones only, minus some. This table has more than 300,000 clones, 10% to 15% appearing once. Germline CDR1 LGHNA, CDR2 YSLEER. V trimming: 4 bases; J trimming: 4 bases; junction bases outside the gene matches: 6. The CDR3 covers 16 residues. This clone was seen more than once but under ten times. Antigen unknown. The sequence came from a woman aged 18-29 years with type 1 diabetes. Sequenced input: naive CD4+ T cells from blood. The chain uses TRBV4-3 and TRBJ2-3; 12 positions agree with TRBD2. This CDR3 is CASSLIGLAGPDTQYF. Written as DNA, the CDR3 is TGCGCCAGCAGCCTTATCGGACTAGCGGGGCCAGATACGCAGTATTTT.